This TCR beta chain was identified during a study of post-analysis software for immune sequencing data. To note about this clonotype: The antigen is undetermined.

Points from the study as a whole: Among roughly 5 TRBV segments more frequent in patients than controls were TRBV5-6, TRBV5-1 and TRBV20-1. Controls' normalized Chao1 diversity significantly exceeded that of multiple sclerosis patients.

Trimming left V 3 bases short and J 6 bases short, with 5 bases between. The CDR3 loop spans 10 amino acids. CDR1 is SQVTM, CDR2 ANQGSEA, per germline. Researchers reported that TCR beta cDNA libraries carried unique molecular identifiers. The source material, 1 to 10 million T cells, gave rise to 500,000 or so cDNA molecules. TCRdb reanalysed the PCR reads using MiXCR and keeps one entry per CDR3 protein. The sample carries more than 350,000 distinct CDR3 sequences, roughly 40% recorded once. The chain employs TRBV29-1 and TRBJ1-2; D ambiguous. Sequenced: blood. The receptor was isolated from a girl aged 2 to 10 with multiple sclerosis. CDR3 protein: CSVDPNGYTF. CDR3 bases: TGCAGCGTTGACCCCAATGGCTACACCTTC.